Listed below are T cell receptor beta chains from one sample, sequenced in a study of response to subunit inactivated influenza vaccine. MiXCR was run by TCRdb on the RT-PCR reads, yielding one entry per CDR3 protein. The top ten hold 2.5% to 3.5% of the sample, which has about 500,000 distinct CDR3 sequences, approximately 15% seen once. Material: CD4+ T cells sorted from PBMCs, obtained less than 30 months after vaccination. These receptors all come from a man aged 45 to 70 who received an inactivated influenza vaccine. The CDR3 runs from the conserved cysteine through the conserved F or W. Each record gives: J gene, clone size, D gene, V gene, CDR3 protein, CDR3 DNA. A D gene is named only where the DNA matches it firmly. The listing skips clone size in some rows; elsewhere it reads once, few, many or a size class.

TRBJ1-4	many	.	TRBV6-2/TRBV6-3	CASSGRREKLFF	TGTGCCAGCAGTGGGCGGAGGGAAAAACTGTTTTTT
TRBJ1-5	.	.	TRBV20-1	CSAGRKNQPQHF	TGCAGTGCTGGACGGAAAAATCAGCCCCAGCATTTT
TRBJ2-5	.	.	TRBV6-2/TRBV6-3	CASSPGRINQETQYF	TGTGCCAGCAGCCCCGGACGGATAAACCAAGAGACCCAGTACTTC
TRBJ2-3	few	.	TRBV2	CATTKEVTDTQYF	TGTGCCACAACCAAGGAGGTCACAGATACGCAGTATTTT
TRBJ1-5	.	.	TRBV19	CASSIDLMAGNQPQHF	TGTGCCAGTAGTATAGATCTCATGGCGGGCAATCAGCCCCAGCATTTT
TRBJ2-1	.	TRBD2	TRBV20-1	CSASLAGGNIGNEQFF	TGCAGTGCTAGCCTAGCGGGAGGAAACATAGGGAATGAGCAGTTCTTC
TRBJ2-1	.	.	TRBV21-1	CASSKGHPYDEQFF	TGTGCCAGCAGCAAGGGACATCCTTACGATGAGCAGTTCTTC
TRBJ1-1	.	.	TRBV7-6	CASSLTLRGTEAFF	TGTGCCAGCAGCTTAACCCTGAGGGGCACTGAAGCTTTCTTT
TRBJ1-5	few	.	TRBV18	CASSPGPTSEPQHF	TGTGCCAGCTCACCAGGTCCCACGTCGGAGCCCCAGCATTTT
TRBJ1-6	.	.	TRBV5-1	CASSTEDSYNSPLHF	TGCGCCAGCAGCACCGAGGACAGCTATAATTCACCCCTCCACTTT
TRBJ2-2	.	.	TRBV10-3	CATVAGFANTGELFF	TGTGCCACCGTCGCCGGTTTTGCGAACACCGGGGAGCTGTTTTTT
TRBJ1-2	many	.	TRBV27	CASSPQGSGYTF	TGTGCCAGCAGTCCGCAGGGCTCTGGCTACACCTTC
TRBJ2-3	many	.	TRBV11-2	CASSWAEADTQYF	TGTGCCAGCAGCTGGGCCGAAGCAGATACGCAGTATTTT
TRBJ2-4	.	TRBD2	TRBV12-3/TRBV12-4	CASRGELAKNIQYF	TGTGCCAGCCGGGGGGAGCTGGCCAAAAACATTCAGTACTTC
TRBJ2-7	few	TRBD1	TRBV2	CASSRQGGNEQYF	TGTGCCAGCAGCAGACAGGGTGGTAACGAGCAGTACTTC
TRBJ2-7	.	.	TRBV12-3/TRBV12-4	CASSYGRLPTGEQYF	TGTGCCAGCAGTTATGGACGGCTTCCTACGGGGGAGCAGTACTTC
TRBJ1-2	.	.	TRBV20-1	CSASTRTDIYYGYTF	TGCAGTGCTAGTACCCGGACCGATATTTACTATGGCTACACCTTC
TRBJ2-3	once	TRBD2	TRBV4-2	CASSQGRTSGRVSDTQYF	TGTGCCAGCAGCCAAGGGAGGACTAGCGGGAGGGTCTCAGATACGCAGTATTTT
TRBJ2-7	few	TRBD1	TRBV29-1	CSVSSLTGGGEQYF	TGCAGCGTTTCCTCTTTGACAGGGGGCGGTGAGCAGTACTTC
TRBJ2-1	.	TRBD2	TRBV20-1	CSARALAWYNEQFF	TGCAGTGCTAGGGCACTAGCGTGGTACAATGAGCAGTTCTTC
TRBJ1-5	.	.	TRBV2	CASKRSPSPQPQHF	TGTGCCAGCAAGAGGTCGCCCAGTCCCCAGCCCCAGCATTTT
TRBJ2-1	few	TRBD1	TRBV12-3/TRBV12-4	CASSPGQGRKQFF	TGTGCCAGCAGCCCCGGACAGGGGAGGAAGCAGTTCTTC
TRBJ1-1	few	.	TRBV29-1	CSVDRARTEAFF	TGCAGCGTTGACAGGGCGCGAACTGAAGCTTTCTTT
TRBJ2-7	.	TRBD1	TRBV20-1	CSARLTDRSTYEQYF	TGCAGTGCTAGACTAACGGACAGGTCCACCTACGAGCAGTACTTC
TRBJ2-5	few	TRBD2	TRBV5-1	CASSSGTSGSRETQYF	TGCGCCAGCAGCTCGGGGACTAGCGGGAGTAGGGAGACCCAGTACTTC
TRBJ1-1	few	.	TRBV20-1	CSAPGVGDTEAFF	TGCAGTGCTCCAGGGGTGGGTGACACTGAAGCTTTCTTT
TRBJ2-7	few	.	TRBV10-3	CAISDSDSSYEQYF	TGTGCCATCAGTGATTCGGACAGTTCCTACGAGCAGTACTTC
TRBJ2-5	.	.	TRBV11-2	CASSPYLGGLETQYF	TGTGCCAGCAGCCCCTACCTAGGTGGGCTAGAGACCCAGTACTTC
TRBJ2-3	many	TRBD2	TRBV12-3/TRBV12-4	CASSPRLAGATDTQYF	TGTGCCAGCAGCCCTAGACTAGCGGGGGCCACAGATACGCAGTATTTT
TRBJ2-7	.	TRBD1	TRBV20-1	CSALPGQGFRSEQYF	TGCAGTGCCCTTCCGGGACAGGGATTCAGGAGCGAGCAGTACTTC
TRBJ2-1	few	TRBD1	TRBV28	CASSSTGTAYNEQFF	TGTGCCAGCAGTTCAACCGGGACAGCCTACAATGAGCAGTTCTTC
TRBJ2-3	few	TRBD1	TRBV5-6	CASSLGQGGGDTQYF	TGTGCCAGCAGCTTGGGACAGGGGGGCGGAGATACGCAGTATTTT
TRBJ1-6	many	.	TRBV12-3/TRBV12-4	CASRGSLGSYNSPLHF	TGTGCCAGCAGGGGATCATTAGGGTCCTATAATTCACCCCTCCACTTT
TRBJ1-4	.	TRBD1	TRBV4-1	CASSRQGSRDPREKLFF	TGCGCCAGCAGCAGACAGGGGAGTCGGGATCCTCGGGAAAAACTGTTTTTT
TRBJ2-1	.	.	TRBV24-1	CATSDFRTVSYNEQFF	TGTGCCACCAGTGATTTTAGGACGGTATCTTACAATGAGCAGTTCTTC
TRBJ2-4	few	.	TRBV3-1	CASSQVLGEAKNIQYF	TGTGCCAGCAGCCAAGTTCTGGGGGAAGCCAAAAACATTCAGTACTTC
TRBJ2-1	.	TRBD2	TRBV7-6	CASSPAGGRSYNEQFF	TGTGCCAGCAGCCCTGCGGGGGGGAGGTCCTACAATGAGCAGTTCTTC
TRBJ2-2	few	TRBD2	TRBV4-2	CASSQGTSGTNTGELFF	TGTGCCAGCAGCCAAGGGACTAGCGGGACGAACACCGGGGAGCTGTTTTTT
TRBJ1-5	.	.	TRBV20-1	CSARDIGGLSQPQHF	TGCAGTGCTAGAGATATTGGGGGGCTAAGTCAGCCCCAGCATTTT
TRBJ2-7	many	.	TRBV29-1	CSVGRGYEQYF	TGCAGCGTTGGCAGGGGCTACGAGCAGTACTTC
TRBJ2-2	.	.	TRBV20-1	CSARDRGTTGELFF	TGCAGTGCTAGAGATCGAGGGACAACCGGGGAGCTGTTTTTT
TRBJ1-1	few	.	TRBV7-8	CASSLAGPRDSEAFF	TGTGCCAGCAGCTTAGCAGGACCGAGGGATAGTGAAGCTTTCTTT
TRBJ2-7	.	.	TRBV12-3/TRBV12-4	CASNRRRGYEQYF	TGTGCCAGCAACCGACGACGTGGTTACGAGCAGTACTTC
TRBJ1-2	.	.	TRBV20-1	CSARGRQTFNYGYTF	TGCAGTGCTAGAGGGCGACAGACATTTAACTATGGCTACACCTTC
TRBJ2-1	.	TRBD2	TRBV5-1	CASSLTGGTNNEQFF	TGCGCCAGCAGCTTAACGGGAGGGACTAACAATGAGCAGTTCTTC
TRBJ1-2	few	.	TRBV29-1	CSVAQAAGNYTF	TGCAGCGTTGCCCAGGCAGCGGGTAACTACACCTTC
TRBJ2-5	few	TRBD1	TRBV12-3/TRBV12-4	CASSRTGTGLFQETQYF	TGTGCCAGCAGTCGTACCGGGACAGGGCTGTTTCAAGAGACCCAGTACTTC
TRBJ1-2	.	.	TRBV12-3/TRBV12-4	CASSLSGQINYGYTF	TGTGCCAGCAGTTTGTCCGGACAGATTAACTATGGCTACACCTTC
TRBJ1-5	few	TRBD1	TRBV12-3/TRBV12-4	CASSDGQGASYHQPQHF	TGTGCCAGCAGCGATGGACAGGGGGCGAGTTATCATCAGCCCCAGCATTTT
TRBJ2-1	few	TRBD2	TRBV19	CASTPTSGSNEQFF	TGTGCCAGTACCCCGACTAGCGGGAGTAATGAGCAGTTCTTC
TRBJ2-7	.	.	TRBV12-3/TRBV12-4	CASSLEAFRADEQYF	TGTGCCAGCAGTTTAGAGGCCTTTAGGGCCGACGAGCAGTACTTC
TRBJ2-6	.	TRBD1	TRBV6-5	CASSYPPGQRSGANVLTF	TGTGCCAGCAGTTATCCACCGGGACAGCGCTCTGGGGCCAACGTCCTGACTTTC